The present TCR beta chain was sequenced within a study of cytomegalovirus exposure and HLA in healthy donors. With 60 Vbeta and 13 Jbeta primers, the PCR was carried out. The data were produced by immunoSEQ multiplex PCR, yet TCRdb's version contains in-frame clones alone and is incomplete. The repertoire holds about 120,000 clones, with 77% as singletons. General study results and limits: Reported results showed that the classifier diagnosed cytomegalovirus status with high specificity and sensitivity. Apparent HLA restriction characterized most CMV-associated TCR beta chains in a later analysis. Most subjects' HLA-A and HLA-B alleles were reportedly predicted from TCR beta sequences.

Points on this clone: Its antigen is still unknown.

Sequences were obtained from PBMCs. This receptor was taken from a man between 18 and 35 years old in good health and CMV-seropositive.

CDR3 protein: CASSPWDSRNEKLFF. The CDR3, as DNA: TGTGCCAGCAGTCCATGGGACAGCCGTAATGAAAAACTGTTTTTT. V gene TRBV27 combines with J gene TRBJ1-4; 7 positions match TRBD1. Per the germline V gene, CDR1 is MNHEY and CDR2 is SMNVEV (reference sequence). This CDR3 is 15 amino acids long. V shed 5 bases, J shed 4 bases, and the junction held 7 bases outside the gene matches.